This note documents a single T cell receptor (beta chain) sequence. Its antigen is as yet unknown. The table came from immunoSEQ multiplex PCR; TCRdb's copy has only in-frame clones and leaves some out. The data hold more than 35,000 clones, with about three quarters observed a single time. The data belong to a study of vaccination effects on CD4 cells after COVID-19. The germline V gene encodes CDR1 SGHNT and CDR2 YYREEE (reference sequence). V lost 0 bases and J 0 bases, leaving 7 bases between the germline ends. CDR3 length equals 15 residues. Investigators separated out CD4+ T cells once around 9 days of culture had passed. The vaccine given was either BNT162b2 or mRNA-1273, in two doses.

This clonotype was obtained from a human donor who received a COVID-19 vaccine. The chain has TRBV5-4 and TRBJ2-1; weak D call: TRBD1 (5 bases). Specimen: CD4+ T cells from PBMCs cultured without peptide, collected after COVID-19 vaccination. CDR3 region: CASSLAGASYNEQFF. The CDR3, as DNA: TGTGCCAGCAGCTTGGCTGGGGCCTCCTACAATGAGCAGTTCTTC.